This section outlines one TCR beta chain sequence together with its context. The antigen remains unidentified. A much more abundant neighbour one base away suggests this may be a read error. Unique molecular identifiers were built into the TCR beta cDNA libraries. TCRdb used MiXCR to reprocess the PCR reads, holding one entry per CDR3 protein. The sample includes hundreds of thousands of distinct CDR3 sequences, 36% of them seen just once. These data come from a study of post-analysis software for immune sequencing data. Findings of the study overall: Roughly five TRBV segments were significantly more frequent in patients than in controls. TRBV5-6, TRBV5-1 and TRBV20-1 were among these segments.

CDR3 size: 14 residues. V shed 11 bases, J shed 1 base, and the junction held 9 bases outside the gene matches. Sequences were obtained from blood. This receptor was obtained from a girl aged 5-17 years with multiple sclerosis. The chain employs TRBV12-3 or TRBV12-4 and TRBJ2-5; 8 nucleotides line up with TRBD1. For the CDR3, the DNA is TGTGCCGGCGGGCAGGGGGCGGTCCAAGAGACCCAGTACTTC. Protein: CAGGQGAVQETQYF.